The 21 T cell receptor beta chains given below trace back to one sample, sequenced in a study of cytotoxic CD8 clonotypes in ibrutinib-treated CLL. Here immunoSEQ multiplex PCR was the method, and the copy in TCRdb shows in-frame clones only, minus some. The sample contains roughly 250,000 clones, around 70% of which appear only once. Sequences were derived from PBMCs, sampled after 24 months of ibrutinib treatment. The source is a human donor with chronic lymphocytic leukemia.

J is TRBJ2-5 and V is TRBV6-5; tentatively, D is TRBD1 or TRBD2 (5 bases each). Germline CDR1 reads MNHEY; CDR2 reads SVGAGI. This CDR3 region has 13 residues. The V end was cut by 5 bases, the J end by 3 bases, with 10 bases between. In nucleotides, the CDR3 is TGTGCCAGCAGTCCCCGGGACGAAGAGACCCAGTACTTC. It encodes CASSPRDEETQYF.

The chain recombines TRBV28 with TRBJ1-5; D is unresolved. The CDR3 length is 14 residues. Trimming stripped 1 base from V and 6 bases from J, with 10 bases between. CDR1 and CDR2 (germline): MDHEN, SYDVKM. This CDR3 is CASSLFRGSQPQHF. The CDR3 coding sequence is TGTGCCAGCAGTTTATTTCGGGGAAGTCAGCCCCAGCATTTT.

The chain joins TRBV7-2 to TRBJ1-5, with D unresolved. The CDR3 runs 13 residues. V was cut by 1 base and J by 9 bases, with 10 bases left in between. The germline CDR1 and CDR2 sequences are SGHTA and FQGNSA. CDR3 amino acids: CASSLGGRAPQHF. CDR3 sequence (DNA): TGTGCCAGCAGCTTAGGAGGGCGGGCGCCCCAGCATTTT.

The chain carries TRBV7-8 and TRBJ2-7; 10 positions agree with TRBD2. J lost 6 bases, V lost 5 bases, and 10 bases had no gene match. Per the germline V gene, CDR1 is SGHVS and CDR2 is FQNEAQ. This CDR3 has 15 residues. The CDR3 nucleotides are TGTGCCAGCAGCCCTCCGGGACTAGCGAGCGCCGAGCAGTACTTC. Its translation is CASSPPGLASAEQYF.

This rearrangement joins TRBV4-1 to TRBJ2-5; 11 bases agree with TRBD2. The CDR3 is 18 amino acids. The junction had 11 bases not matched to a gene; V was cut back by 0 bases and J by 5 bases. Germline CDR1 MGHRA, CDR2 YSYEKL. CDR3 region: CASSQETLAGGSLETQYF. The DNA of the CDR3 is TGCGCCAGCAGCCAAGAAACCCTAGCGGGAGGTAGTCTCGAGACCCAGTACTTC.

CDR3 DNA sequence: TGTGCCAGCAGTTACACACATATATCCGGGGCCAACGTCCTGACTTTC. Translation gives CASSYTHISGANVLTF. The chain links TRBV6-6 to TRBJ2-6; D is ambiguous. V lost 2 bases and J 4 bases, leaving 12 bases between the germline ends. The CDR3 length is 16 residues. Germline lookup yields CDR1 MNHNY and CDR2 SVGAGI (reference sequence).

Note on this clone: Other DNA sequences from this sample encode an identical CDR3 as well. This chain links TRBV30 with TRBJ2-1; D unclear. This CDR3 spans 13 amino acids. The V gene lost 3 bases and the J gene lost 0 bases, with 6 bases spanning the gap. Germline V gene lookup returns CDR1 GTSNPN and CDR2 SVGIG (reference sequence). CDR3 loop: CAWSGISYNEQFF. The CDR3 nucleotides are TGTGCCTGGAGCGGTATCTCCTACAATGAGCAGTTCTTC.

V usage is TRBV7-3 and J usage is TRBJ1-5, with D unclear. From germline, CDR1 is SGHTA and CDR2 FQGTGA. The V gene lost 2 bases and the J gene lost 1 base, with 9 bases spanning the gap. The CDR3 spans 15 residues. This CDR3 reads CASSLDGRSNQPQHF. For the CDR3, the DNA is TGTGCCAGCAGCTTAGATGGCAGGAGCAATCAGCCCCAGCATTTT.

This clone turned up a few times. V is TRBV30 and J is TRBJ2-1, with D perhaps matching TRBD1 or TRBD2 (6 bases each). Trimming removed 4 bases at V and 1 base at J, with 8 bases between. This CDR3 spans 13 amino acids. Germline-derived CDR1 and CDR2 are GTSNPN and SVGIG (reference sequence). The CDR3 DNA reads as TGTGCCTGGAAAGGGGGGTCCTACAATGAGCAGTTCTTC. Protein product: CAWKGGSYNEQFF.

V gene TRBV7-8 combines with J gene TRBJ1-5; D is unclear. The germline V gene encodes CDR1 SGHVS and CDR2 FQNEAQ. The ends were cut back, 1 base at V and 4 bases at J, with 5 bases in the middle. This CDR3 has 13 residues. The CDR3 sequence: CASSLEFNQPQHF. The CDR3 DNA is TGTGCCAGCAGCTTAGAGTTTAATCAGCCCCAGCATTTT. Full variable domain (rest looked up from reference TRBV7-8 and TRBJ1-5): GAGVSQSPRYKVAKRGQDVALRCDPISGHVSLFWYQQALGQGPEFLTYFQNEAQLDKSGLPSDRFFAERPEGSVSTLKIQRTQQEDSAVYLCASSLEFNQPQHFGDGTRLSIL.

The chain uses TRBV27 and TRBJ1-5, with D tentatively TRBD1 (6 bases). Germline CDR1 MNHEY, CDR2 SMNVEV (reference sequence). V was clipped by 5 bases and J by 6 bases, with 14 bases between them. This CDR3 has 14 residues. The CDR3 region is CASSNVGGAQPQHF. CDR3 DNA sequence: TGTGCCAGCAGTAACGTGGGGGGGGCTCAGCCCCAGCATTTT.

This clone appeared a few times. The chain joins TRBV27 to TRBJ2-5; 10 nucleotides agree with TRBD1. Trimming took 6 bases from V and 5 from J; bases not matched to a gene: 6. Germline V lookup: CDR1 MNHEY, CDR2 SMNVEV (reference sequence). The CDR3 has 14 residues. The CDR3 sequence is CASSLWGQGETQYF. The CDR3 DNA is TGTGCCAGCAGCCTGTGGGGACAGGGGGAGACCCAGTACTTC.

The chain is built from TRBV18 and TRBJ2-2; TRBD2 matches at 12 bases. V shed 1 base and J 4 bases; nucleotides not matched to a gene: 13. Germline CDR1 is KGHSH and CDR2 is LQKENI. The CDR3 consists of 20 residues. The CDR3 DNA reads TGTGCCAGCTCACCACGTCTTGAGGTGACTAGCGGGAGACCCACCGGGGAGCTGTTTTTT. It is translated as CASSPRLEVTSGRPTGELFF.

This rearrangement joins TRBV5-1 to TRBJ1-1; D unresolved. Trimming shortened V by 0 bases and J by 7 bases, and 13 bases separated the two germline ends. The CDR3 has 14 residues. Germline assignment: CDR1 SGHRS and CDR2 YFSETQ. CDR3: CASSLATARSEAFF. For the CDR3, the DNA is TGCGCCAGCAGCTTGGCTACAGCAAGAAGTGAAGCTTTCTTT.

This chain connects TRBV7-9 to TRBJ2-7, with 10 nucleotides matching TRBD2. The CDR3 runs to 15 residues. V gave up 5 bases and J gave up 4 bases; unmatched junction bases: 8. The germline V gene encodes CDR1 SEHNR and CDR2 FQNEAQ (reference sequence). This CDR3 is CASSPPSGSGYEQYF. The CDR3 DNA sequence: TGTGCCAGCAGCCCCCCTAGCGGGAGCGGTTACGAGCAGTACTTC.

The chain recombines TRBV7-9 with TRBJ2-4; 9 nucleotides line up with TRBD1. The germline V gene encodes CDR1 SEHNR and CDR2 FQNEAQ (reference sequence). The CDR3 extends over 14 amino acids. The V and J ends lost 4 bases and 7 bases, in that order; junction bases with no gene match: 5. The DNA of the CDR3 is TGTGCCAGCAGCTCCCCGACAGGGGGGAACATTCAGTACTTC. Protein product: CASSSPTGGNIQYF.

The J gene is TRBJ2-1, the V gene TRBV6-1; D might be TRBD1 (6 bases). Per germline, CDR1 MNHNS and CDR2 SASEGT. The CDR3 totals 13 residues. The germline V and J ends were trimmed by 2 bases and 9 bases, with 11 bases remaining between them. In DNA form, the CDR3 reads TGTGCCAGCAGTGAACCGGGACAAAGTGAGCAGTTCTTC. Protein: CASSEPGQSEQFF.

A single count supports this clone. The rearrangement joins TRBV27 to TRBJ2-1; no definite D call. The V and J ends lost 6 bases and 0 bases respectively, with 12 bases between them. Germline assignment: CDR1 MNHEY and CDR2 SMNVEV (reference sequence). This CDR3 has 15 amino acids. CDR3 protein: CASSRLPSSYNEQFF. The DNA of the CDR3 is TGTGCCAGCAGCCGCCTGCCGAGCTCCTACAATGAGCAGTTCTTC.

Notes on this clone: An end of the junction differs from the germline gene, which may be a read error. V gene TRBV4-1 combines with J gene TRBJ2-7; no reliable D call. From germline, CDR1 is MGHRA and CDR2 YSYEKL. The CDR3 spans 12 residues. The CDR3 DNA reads TGCGCCAGCAGCCACGATCTTCACCCCATGGGGTTC. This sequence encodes CASSHDLHPMGF.

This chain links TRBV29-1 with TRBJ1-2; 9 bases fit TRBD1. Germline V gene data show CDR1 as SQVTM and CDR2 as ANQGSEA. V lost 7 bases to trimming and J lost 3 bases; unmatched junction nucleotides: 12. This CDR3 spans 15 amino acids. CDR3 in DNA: TGCAGCGCAACCGCCACAGGGGGCCGAGACTATGGCTACACCTTC. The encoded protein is CSATATGGRDYGYTF.

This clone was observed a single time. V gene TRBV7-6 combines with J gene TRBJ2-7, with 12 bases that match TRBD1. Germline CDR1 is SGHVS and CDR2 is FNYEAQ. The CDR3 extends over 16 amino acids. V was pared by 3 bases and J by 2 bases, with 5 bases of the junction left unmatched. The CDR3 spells CASSFGRDRGPYEQYF. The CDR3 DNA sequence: TGTGCCAGCAGCTTTGGGCGGGACAGGGGGCCCTACGAGCAGTACTTC.